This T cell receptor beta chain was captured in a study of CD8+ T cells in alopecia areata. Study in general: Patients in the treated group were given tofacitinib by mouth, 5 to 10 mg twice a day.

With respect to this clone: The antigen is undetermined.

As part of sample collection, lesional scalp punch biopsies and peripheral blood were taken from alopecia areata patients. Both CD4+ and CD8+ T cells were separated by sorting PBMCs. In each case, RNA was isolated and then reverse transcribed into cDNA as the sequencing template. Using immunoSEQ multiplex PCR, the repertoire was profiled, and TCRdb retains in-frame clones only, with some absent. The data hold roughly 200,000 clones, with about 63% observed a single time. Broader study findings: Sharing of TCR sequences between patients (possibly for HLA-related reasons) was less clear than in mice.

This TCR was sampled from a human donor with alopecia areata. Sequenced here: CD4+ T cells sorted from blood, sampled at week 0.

The CDR3 protein is CAWTPSGASSYNSPLHF. In DNA form, the CDR3 reads TGTGCCTGGACCCCCTCCGGAGCTAGCTCCTATAATTCACCCCTCCACTTT. The V call is TRBV30, the J call TRBJ1-6; the D is unclear. This CDR3 comprises 17 residues. The germline gives CDR1 GTSNPN, CDR2 SVGIG (reference sequence). V was pared by 4 bases and J by 0 bases, with 16 bases between.